The 24 T cell receptor beta chains below come from one sample, sequenced in a study of technical replicates of blood from a handful of donors. Sequenced by immunoSEQ multiplex PCR; TCRdb stores in-frame clones only, minus some. The sample has tens of thousands of clones; 95% to 98% are singletons. The source material was T cells isolated from PBMCs. These receptors came from a human donor in good health.

The V call is TRBV28, the J call TRBJ1-1; 10 nucleotides match TRBD1. V was pared by 7 bases and J by 3 bases, with 5 bases of the junction left unmatched. Germline CDR1 and CDR2: MDHEN and SYDVKM. The CDR3 spans 14 residues. The CDR3 DNA is TGTGCCAGCAAGACAGGGGGCGCATACACTGAAGCTTTCTTT. This codes for CASKTGGAYTEAFF.

V and J are TRBV9 and TRBJ2-7; 9 bases are a match to TRBD1. This CDR3 is 14 amino acids long. J was trimmed by 4 bases and V by 3 bases; bases with no gene match: 5. Germline-derived CDR1 and CDR2 are SGDLS and YYNGEE. The DNA for the CDR3 is TGTGCCAGCAGCGGAACAGGGGGCGAGTACGAGCAGTACTTC. It translates to CASSGTGGEYEQYF.

The chain combines TRBV29-1 with TRBJ1-1; tentatively, D is TRBD1 (6 bases). Trimming shortened V by 4 bases and J by 10 bases, and 16 bases separated the two germline ends. The germline V gene has CDR1 SQVTM and CDR2 ANQGSEA. This CDR3 spans 12 amino acids. The CDR3 spells CSVVPPGQLAFF. The CDR3 DNA follows: TGCAGCGTTGTACCACCGGGACAACTAGCTTTCTTT. Drawing the rest from reference TRBV29-1 and TRBJ1-1, the complete variable domain is SAVISQKPSRDICQRGTSLTIQCQVDSQVTMMFWYRQQPGQSLTLIATANQGSEATYESGFVIDKFPISRPNLTFSTLTVSNMSPEDSSIYLCSVVPPGQLAFFGQGTRLTVV.

The chain uses TRBV14 and TRBJ2-7; TRBD2 aligns across 9 bases. This CDR3 has 16 residues. Germline CDR1 and CDR2: SGHDN and FVKESK. Unmatched junction bases numbered 6, after V lost 1 base and J lost 2 bases. In DNA form, the CDR3 reads TGTGCCAGCAGCCAAGGAGCTGGGACTAGCCCCTACGAGCAGTACTTC. Protein sequence: CASSQGAGTSPYEQYF.

J is TRBJ2-6 and V is TRBV19; no clear D gene. Trimming removed 7 bases from V and 2 bases from J, with 6 bases in between. Germline V gives CDR1 LNHDA, CDR2 SQIVND (reference sequence). The length of the CDR3 is 13 residues. The CDR3 sequence: CASNTAGANVLTF. CDR3 nucleotide sequence: TGTGCCAGTAACACCGCTGGGGCCAACGTCCTGACTTTC.

The chain has TRBV9 and TRBJ2-1; TRBD2 might be the D (6 bases). The CDR3 runs to 15 residues. Germline V gene data show CDR1 as SGDLS and CDR2 as YYNGEE. V lost 0 bases and J lost 3, with 10 bases in between. The CDR3 spells CASSVGGTLYNEQFF. Here the CDR3 DNA reads TGTGCCAGCAGCGTAGGAGGGACTCTCTACAATGAGCAGTTCTTC.

This chain links TRBV10-3 with TRBJ1-3; 9 bases agree with TRBD1. With V trimmed by 3 bases and J by 0 bases, 6 bases remained unmatched. Germline V CDR1 and CDR2: ENHRY, SYGVKD. CDR3 length: 17 residues. DNA for the CDR3: TGTGCCATCAGTGATTTACAGGGGGCAAGCTCTGGAAACACCATATATTTT. It translates to CAISDLQGASSGNTIYF.

The chain employs TRBV5-6 and TRBJ2-1; perhaps TRBD2 as D (6 bases). CDR3 length equals 15 residues. Germline V gene sequence: CDR1 SGHDT, CDR2 YYEEEE. V was clipped by 0 bases and J by 4 bases, with 11 bases between them. The CDR3 nucleotides read TGTGCCAGCAGCTTGGGCGGGGCAGGGTACAATGAGCAGTTCTTC. It yields the protein CASSLGGAGYNEQFF.

The chain uses TRBV14 and TRBJ1-1; D is possibly TRBD1 (6 bases). The CDR3 has 15 amino acids. V was shortened by 0 bases and J by 5 bases, with 13 bases between the two germline ends. Germline lookup yields CDR1 SGHDN and CDR2 FVKESK. The CDR3 nucleotides are TGTGCCAGCAGCCAAGATGCGGGGGCAGGTACTGAAGCTTTCTTT. Protein product: CASSQDAGAGTEAFF.

The chain couples TRBV4-1 to TRBJ2-7; 9 bases map to TRBD2. CDR1 is MGHRA, CDR2 YSYEKL, per germline. Trimming took 2 bases from V and 1 from J; bases not matched to a gene: 3. CDR3 size: 15 residues. CDR3 region: CASSQSGLASYEQYF. CDR3 DNA: TGCGCCAGCAGCCAATCGGGACTAGCTTCCTACGAGCAGTACTTC.

V and J are TRBV12-5 and TRBJ1-1; D not certain. V lost 4 bases and J lost 1, with 22 bases in between. The CDR3 has 18 residues. Germline CDR1 reads LGHNT; CDR2 reads FRNRAP. The CDR3 DNA sequence: TGTGCTAGTGGTTATACGTTAATTGTGAGGCATGAGAACACTGAAGCTTTCTTT. Translated: CASGYTLIVRHENTEAFF.

Here the CDR3 reads CASSQNRDSSYEQYF. CDR3 sequence (DNA): TGCGCCAGCAGCCAAAACCGGGACAGCTCCTACGAGCAGTACTTC. The chain uses TRBV4-1 and TRBJ2-7; 7 nucleotides agree with TRBD1. The junction had 4 bases not matched to a gene; V was cut back by 2 bases and J by 0 bases. Germline V gene sequence: CDR1 MGHRA, CDR2 YSYEKL. This CDR3 has 15 amino acids.

The V call is TRBV7-2, the J call TRBJ2-1; possible D gene TRBD1, 5 bases. Per germline, CDR1 SGHTA and CDR2 FQGNSA. This CDR3 is built from 15 residues. Deletions cut 1 base from V and 3 bases from J, with 10 bases between. This CDR3 is CASSLEGIGYNEQFF. The CDR3 region has the DNA TGTGCCAGCAGCTTAGAGGGGATCGGCTACAATGAGCAGTTCTTC.

The chain links TRBV28 to TRBJ2-1, with 11 bases matching TRBD2. The CDR3 extends over 16 amino acids. In germline, CDR1 is MDHEN, CDR2 SYDVKM. Germline trimming cut 4 bases from V and 8 bases from J; bases unmatched to any gene: 10. The CDR3, as DNA: TGTGCCAGCAGTTACCCCTTAGCGGGAGGGCCCTATGAGCAGTTCTTC. It codes for CASSYPLAGGPYEQFF.

The V and J genes are TRBV2 and TRBJ2-1; 8 bases are shared with TRBD2. V trimming: 9 bases; J trimming: 10 bases; junction bases outside the gene matches: 14. There are 14 residues in the CDR3. Germline V gene sequence: CDR1 SNHLY, CDR2 FYNNEI. The CDR3 is CARSFGTRGQEQFF. The CDR3 DNA reads TGTGCCAGAAGCTTCGGGACTAGGGGCCAGGAGCAGTTCTTC.

This clone has only one observation. The genes are TRBV4-3 and TRBJ2-1; D may be TRBD1 (6 bases). Germline V lookup: CDR1 LGHNA, CDR2 YSLEER. V dropped 4 bases and J dropped 0 bases, with 19 bases sitting between them. This CDR3 comprises 18 residues. The CDR3 sequence: CASSRGQGLTHSYNEQFF. CDR3 bases: TGCGCCAGCAGCCGGGGGCAGGGCCTAACCCACTCCTACAATGAGCAGTTCTTC.

This chain joins TRBV6-5 and TRBJ1-1; 8 bases map to TRBD1. This CDR3 region has 14 residues. In germline, CDR1 is MNHEY, CDR2 SVGAGI. The J segment lost 1 base and the V segment lost 6 bases, leaving 4 bases of the junction unmatched. The CDR3 bases are TGTGCCAGCAGCCGGGGACAGGAGAACACTGAAGCTTTCTTT. Translated: CASSRGQENTEAFF.

The genes are TRBV19 and TRBJ1-2; D may be TRBD1 (5 bases). This CDR3 is 16 amino acids long. V was shortened by 0 bases and J by 0 bases, with 11 bases between the two germline ends. Germline V CDR1 and CDR2: LNHDA, SQIVND (reference sequence). The CDR3: CASSIDREATNYGYTF. The CDR3 DNA is TGTGCCAGTAGTATAGACAGGGAAGCGACTAACTATGGCTACACCTTC.

The chain uses TRBV6-5 and TRBJ2-5; D might be TRBD2 (5 bases). CDR3 length equals 16 residues. Germline V gene lookup returns CDR1 MNHEY and CDR2 SVGAGI. V was cut by 0 bases and J by 1 base, with 12 bases left in between. CDR3 coding DNA: TGTGCCAGCAGTTACTCGATCCCCGGGATCCAAGAGACCCAGTACTTC. Protein sequence: CASSYSIPGIQETQYF.

The V gene is TRBV9, the J gene TRBJ1-1, with 7 nucleotides matching TRBD1. This CDR3 has 16 residues. CDR1 and CDR2 (germline): SGDLS, YYNGEE. J gave up 0 bases and V 4 bases, and 9 bases lay outside the gene matches. The CDR3 loop is CASSQNPTGMNTEAFF. CDR3 coding DNA: TGTGCCAGCAGCCAAAACCCGACAGGGATGAACACTGAAGCTTTCTTT.

The CDR3 sequence is CASSEAGGRTEAFF. The CDR3 nucleotides read TGTGCCAGCAGCGAGGCAGGTGGGAGGACTGAAGCTTTCTTT. This sequence joins TRBV9 and TRBJ1-1, with D uncertain. The CDR3 has 14 amino acids. The germline gives CDR1 SGDLS, CDR2 YYNGEE. V was pared by 3 bases and J by 5 bases, with 14 bases between.

The V and J genes are TRBV19 and TRBJ1-1; 10 bases match TRBD1. J gave up 6 bases and V 5 bases, and 9 bases lay outside the gene matches. The germline gives CDR1 LNHDA, CDR2 SQIVND (reference sequence). The CDR3 sequence is 15 residues long. CDR3 nucleotide sequence: TGTGCCAGTAGTGTCACCGGGACAGGGGCAGCTGAAGCTTTCTTT. It encodes CASSVTGTGAAEAFF.

This chain joins TRBV5-4 and TRBJ1-1; D is unresolved. The CDR3 loop spans 13 amino acids. Deletions cut 5 bases from V and 1 base from J, with 9 bases between. Germline assignment: CDR1 SGHNT and CDR2 YYREEE (reference sequence). The CDR3 coding sequence is TGTGCCAGCAGTACGGGGAGGAACACTGAAGCTTTCTTT. Translating it yields CASSTGRNTEAFF.

This chain joins TRBV6-5 and TRBJ1-1; D is perhaps TRBD1 (5 bases). CDR3 size: 12 residues. V dropped 6 bases and J dropped 6 bases, with 11 bases sitting between them. CDR1 is MNHEY and CDR2 is SVGAGI in the germline V gene. Written as DNA, the CDR3 is TGTGCCAGCAGGTCTACAGGTTCTGAAGCTTTCTTT. It translates to CASRSTGSEAFF.